The 20 T cell receptor beta chains below all came from one sample that was sequenced in a study of CD8 T cells in ankylosing spondylitis. General study results and limits: Characteristic of ankylosing spondylitis blood, it appeared, was a TCR beta motif comprising several highly homologous variants.

TCRdb re-called the 5' RACE reads through MiXCR, storing one row per CDR3 protein. The sample holds a few hundred thousand distinct CDR3 sequences; 8% are singletons and the top ten take less than 15%. What these receptors recognize is not known. The sequencing input was blood, either unsorted or a sorted T cell fraction (not recorded which). These receptors all come from a male donor with ankylosing spondylitis.

This clonotype has ten or more counts. The chain employs TRBV20-1 and TRBJ2-1; possible D gene TRBD2, 5 bases. Trimming took 6 bases from V and 7 from J, leaving 10 bases between them. The CDR3 has 11 residues. CDR1 DFQATT and CDR2 SNEGSKA come from the germline V gene (reference sequence). The CDR3 sequence is CSAPRGNEQFF. As DNA, the CDR3 is TGCAGTGCCCCCCGGGGAAATGAGCAGTTCTTC.

The genes are TRBV10-3 and TRBJ1-1; a possible D gene is TRBD1 (6 bases). The length of the CDR3 is 14 residues. The V and J ends lost 6 bases and 1 base respectively, with 12 bases between them. Germline loops: CDR1 ENHRY, CDR2 SYGVKD. CDR3 nucleotides: TGTGCCATCAGGGCCTTACAGGGGAACACTGAAGCTTTCTTT. Encoded protein: CAIRALQGNTEAFF.

The chain couples TRBV5-6 to TRBJ2-4; unclear D gene. Trimming stripped 5 bases from V and 2 bases from J, with 8 bases between. The CDR3 spans 13 residues. The germline gives CDR1 SGHDT, CDR2 YYEEEE. In DNA, the CDR3 is TGTGCCAGCAGTTTGTGGTCCAAAAACATTCAGTACTTC. Its protein product is CASSLWSKNIQYF.

Many counts were recorded for this clonotype. The chain couples TRBV3-1 to TRBJ1-1; D may be TRBD1 (5 bases). The V gene lost 4 bases and the J gene lost 6 bases, with 12 bases spanning the gap. CDR1 LGHDT and CDR2 YNNKEL come from the germline V gene (reference sequence). The CDR3 has 13 amino acids. CDR3 sequence: CASSRLRGAEAFF. The CDR3 coding sequence is TGTGCCAGCAGCCGCCTTCGGGGCGCTGAAGCTTTCTTT.

This clonotype has ten or more counts. CDR3 coding DNA: TGCGCCAGCAGCCTTATAGGCGGGCGGGGAGGTAACAATGAGCAGTTCTTC. This codes for CASSLIGGRGGNNEQFF. The J gene is TRBJ2-1, the V gene TRBV4-1, with D maybe TRBD2 (6 bases). The CDR3 covers 17 residues. V was shortened by 4 bases and J by 5 bases, with 21 bases between the two germline ends. Germline-derived CDR1 and CDR2 are MGHRA and YSYEKL.

The chain is built from TRBV13 and TRBJ2-7; D gene uncertain. CDR1 and CDR2 (germline): PRHDT, FYEKMQ (reference sequence). V was shortened by 8 bases and J by 6 bases, with 20 bases between the two germline ends. This CDR3 contains 14 residues. For the CDR3, the DNA is TGTGCCAGCGACAAAAGAGCGCTGGGATCCGAGCAGTACTTC. It encodes CASDKRALGSEQYF.

This clonotype has at least ten counts. This chain links TRBV12-3 or TRBV12-4 with TRBJ1-3; unclear D gene. This CDR3 has 12 amino acids. Trimming pared 6 bases from V and 8 bases from J, leaving 11 bases between. The CDR3 nucleotides are TGTGCCAGCAGAACTACGAGGGACACCATATATTTT. Translated, it gives CASRTTRDTIYF.

V is TRBV20-1 and J is TRBJ2-1, with 9 bases identical to TRBD2. Germline CDR1 reads DFQATT; CDR2 reads SNEGSKA (reference sequence). This CDR3 is built from 15 residues. The junction had 12 bases not matched to a gene; V was cut back by 2 bases and J by 10 bases. Here the CDR3 reads CSARSGGGLAGEQFF. DNA for the CDR3: TGCAGTGCTAGATCAGGAGGGGGACTAGCTGGCGAGCAGTTCTTC.

The chain links TRBV29-1 to TRBJ2-7; no definite D call. The V and J ends lost 0 bases and 2 bases respectively, with 5 bases between them. In germline, CDR1 is SQVTM, CDR2 ANQGSEA. This CDR3 has 12 amino acids. CDR3 nucleotides: TGCAGCGTTGAAGATGTGCCCTACGAGCAGTACTTC. This sequence encodes CSVEDVPYEQYF.

This clonotype has at least ten counts. The chain links TRBV15 to TRBJ1-5; the match to TRBD1 covers 10 bases. CDR1 is LNHNV, CDR2 YYDKDF, per germline (reference sequence). This CDR3 contains 15 residues. After removal of 0 bases from V and 10 bases from J, the junction contained 6 bases not matched to a gene. The CDR3 region is CATSRDRTGGRPQHF. CDR3 nucleotide sequence: TGTGCCACCAGCAGAGACCGGACAGGGGGTAGACCCCAGCATTTT.

This clonotype was observed a few times. V gene TRBV5-5 combines with J gene TRBJ2-5; TRBD2 matches 10 bases. This CDR3 has 14 residues. The germline CDR1 and CDR2 sequences are SGHKS and YYEKEE (reference sequence). The junction had 5 bases not matched to a gene; V was cut back by 4 bases and J by 5 bases. Here the CDR3 reads CASSASGSRETQYF. DNA of the CDR3: TGTGCCAGCAGCGCTAGCGGGAGTCGTGAGACCCAGTACTTC.

The CDR3 region has the DNA TGCGCCAGCAGCTCCAGGGTGGCAGATACGCAGTATTTT. It codes for CASSSRVADTQYF. This sequence joins TRBV5-1 and TRBJ2-3; tentatively, D is TRBD1 (5 bases). Germline assignment: CDR1 SGHRS and CDR2 YFSETQ. The V end lost 3 bases, the J end lost 4 bases, and 9 bases lay between the germline ends. The CDR3 is made up of 13 amino acids.

The chain recombines TRBV12-3 or TRBV12-4 with TRBJ1-6; D is perhaps TRBD1 (6 bases). V gave up 6 bases and J gave up 6 bases, with 12 bases separating them. This CDR3 spans 14 amino acids. The CDR3 bases are TGTGCCAGCAGACGACAGGCTGGTAATTCACCCCTCCACTTT. Encoded protein: CASRRQAGNSPLHF.

This clonotype was detected a few times. This rearrangement joins TRBV7-3 to TRBJ1-6; D is possibly TRBD1 (6 bases). The CDR3 extends over 17 amino acids. V shed 5 bases and J shed 7 bases, with 21 bases lying between them. The germline CDR1 and CDR2 sequences are SGHTA and FQGTGA. As DNA, the CDR3 is TGTGCCAGCAGCGCAACAGGGAACCTAAAGGCAAATTCACCCCTCCACTTT. Translating it yields CASSATGNLKANSPLHF.

This clonotype occurred a few times. The V and J genes are TRBV11-3 and TRBJ2-1; D gene unclear. Trimming shortened V by 5 bases and J by 10 bases, and 15 bases separated the two germline ends. Germline V gene lookup returns CDR1 SGHNT and CDR2 YENEEA. The CDR3 is made up of 13 amino acids. Here the CDR3 reads CASSLRNAREQFF. The CDR3 nucleotides are TGTGCCAGCAGCCTTCGGAATGCGCGGGAGCAGTTCTTC.

This clonotype was seen only a few times. This chain joins TRBV12-3 or TRBV12-4 and TRBJ1-4, with D hard to call. This CDR3 contains 12 residues. With 5 bases removed from V and 7 bases from J, the gap between germline ends came to 8 bases. CDR3 bases: TGTGCCAGCAGTGGCGACACTGAAAAACTGTTTTTT. This codes for CASSGDTEKLFF.

This clonotype was counted only a few times. The genes are TRBV28 and TRBJ2-2; 11 nucleotides align to TRBD2. The ends lost 4 bases at V and 5 bases at J; junction bases unmatched: 9. This CDR3 region has 17 residues. In germline, CDR1 is MDHEN, CDR2 SYDVKM. Here the CDR3 reads CASSYQPIAGGTGELFF. DNA of the CDR3: TGTGCCAGCAGTTACCAACCTATAGCGGGAGGGACCGGGGAGCTGTTTTTT.

This clonotype appeared many times. The chain links TRBV10-3 to TRBJ1-5; 7 nucleotides line up with TRBD1. This CDR3 is 17 amino acids long. Germline V gene data show CDR1 as ENHRY and CDR2 as SYGVKD. J gave up 0 bases and V 11 bases, and 16 bases lay outside the gene matches. CDR3 DNA sequence: TGTGCCGGACCTCCCAGGGGGGCCCCTTATAGCAATCAGCCCCAGCATTTT. Its protein product is CAGPPRGAPYSNQPQHF.

The table lists this clonotype with a few counts. The genes are TRBV5-4 and TRBJ2-5, with 7 positions matching TRBD2. Germline CDR1 reads SGHNT; CDR2 reads YYREEE (reference sequence). The V and J ends lost 2 bases and 4 bases, in that order; junction bases with no gene match: 8. The CDR3 is 15 amino acids. In nucleotides, the CDR3 is TGTGCCAGCAGCTTCGGCGGGAGAAGGGGAGAGACCCAGTACTTC. This gives the protein CASSFGGRRGETQYF.

This chain connects TRBV7-6 to TRBJ1-2, with 9 bases matching TRBD1. CDR1 is SGHVS, CDR2 FNYEAQ, per germline. CDR3 size: 14 residues. V lost 5 bases and J lost 7; bases outside the gene matches: 8. For the CDR3, the DNA is TGTGCCAGCAGCGGCAGACAGGGGGGGCGTGGCTACACCTTC. Its translation is CASSGRQGGRGYTF.